This T cell receptor beta chain was observed in a study of blood T cell repertoires in COVID-19. From germline, CDR1 is SEHNR and CDR2 FQNEAQ (reference sequence). CDR3 length: 12 amino acids. Trimming cost V 6 bases and J 7 bases, with 9 bases left between them. Method: immunoSEQ multiplex PCR; TCRdb's copy keeps in-frame clones and lacks some. The profile covers approximately 330,000 clones, with 85% to 90% appearing a single time and 4% taken by the ten largest. The specimen was peripheral blood. The receptor was derived from a woman aged 45-65 years with active or convalescent COVID-19. The chain has TRBV7-9 and TRBJ2-2, with D perhaps matching TRBD1 (6 bases). As DNA, the CDR3 is TGTGCCAGCAGGCCAGGGGTCGGGGAGCTGTTTTTT. It is translated as CASRPGVGELFF.